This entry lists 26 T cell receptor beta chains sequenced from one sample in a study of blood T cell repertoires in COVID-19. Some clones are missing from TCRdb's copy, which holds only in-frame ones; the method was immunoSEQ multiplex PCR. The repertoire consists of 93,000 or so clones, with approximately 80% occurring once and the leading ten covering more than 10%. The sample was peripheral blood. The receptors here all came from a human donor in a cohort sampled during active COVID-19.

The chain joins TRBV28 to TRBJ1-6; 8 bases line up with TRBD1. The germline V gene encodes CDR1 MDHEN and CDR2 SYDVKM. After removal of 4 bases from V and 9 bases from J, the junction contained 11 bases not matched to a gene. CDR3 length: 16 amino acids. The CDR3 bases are TGTGCCAGCAGTTCCAAAGACAGGGGATGGGGTTCACCCCTCCACTTT. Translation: CASSSKDRGWGSPLHF.

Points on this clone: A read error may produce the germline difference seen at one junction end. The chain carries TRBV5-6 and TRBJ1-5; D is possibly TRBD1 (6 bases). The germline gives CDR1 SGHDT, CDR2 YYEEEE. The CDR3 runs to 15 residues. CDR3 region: CASSGGVGGNQPQHF. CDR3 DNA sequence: TGTGCCAGCAGCGGAGGCGTTGGGGGCAACCAGCCCCAGCATTTT.

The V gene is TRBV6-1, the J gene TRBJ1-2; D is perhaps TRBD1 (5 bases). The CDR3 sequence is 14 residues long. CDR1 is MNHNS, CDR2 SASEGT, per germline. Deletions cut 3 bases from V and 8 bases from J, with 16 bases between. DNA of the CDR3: TGTGCCAGCAGTGATCGACCCGGGGGAGTCGGCTACACCTTC. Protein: CASSDRPGGVGYTF.

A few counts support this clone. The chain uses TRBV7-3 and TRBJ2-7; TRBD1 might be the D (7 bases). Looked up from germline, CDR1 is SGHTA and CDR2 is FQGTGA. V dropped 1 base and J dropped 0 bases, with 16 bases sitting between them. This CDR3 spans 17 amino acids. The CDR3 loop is CASSLMGGQLSSYEQYF. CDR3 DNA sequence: TGTGCCAGCAGCTTAATGGGGGGACAGCTAAGCTCCTACGAGCAGTACTTC.

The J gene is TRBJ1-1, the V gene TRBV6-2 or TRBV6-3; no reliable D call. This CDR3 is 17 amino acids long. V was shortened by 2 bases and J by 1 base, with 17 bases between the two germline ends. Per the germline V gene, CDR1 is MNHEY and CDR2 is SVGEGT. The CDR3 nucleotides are TGTGCCAGCAGTTACGCCGCAGCGGTACTGAGGAACACTGAAGCTTTCTTT. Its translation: CASSYAAAVLRNTEAFF.

The CDR3 DNA reads TGTGCCAGTAGTAGGGCAGGGGCTCTCGGTCAGCCCCAGCATTTT. This sequence encodes CASSRAGALGQPQHF. V gene TRBV19 combines with J gene TRBJ1-5; tentatively, D is TRBD1 (6 bases). The CDR3 is made up of 15 amino acids. V was pared by 4 bases and J by 6 bases, with 16 bases between. Germline CDR1 LNHDA, CDR2 SQIVND (reference sequence).

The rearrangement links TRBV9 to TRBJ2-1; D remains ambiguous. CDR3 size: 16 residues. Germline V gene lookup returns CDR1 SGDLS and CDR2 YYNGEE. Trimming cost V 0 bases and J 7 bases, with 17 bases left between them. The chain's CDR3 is CASSVVSHLFGNEQFF. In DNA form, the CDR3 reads TGTGCCAGCAGCGTAGTCTCCCACCTCTTCGGTAATGAGCAGTTCTTC. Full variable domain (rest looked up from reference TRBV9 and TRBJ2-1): DSGVTQTPKHLITATGQRVTLRCSPRSGDLSVYWYQQSLDQGLQFLIQYYNGEERAKGNILERFSAQQFPDLHSELNLSSLELGDSALYFCASSVVSHLFGNEQFFGPGTRLTVL.

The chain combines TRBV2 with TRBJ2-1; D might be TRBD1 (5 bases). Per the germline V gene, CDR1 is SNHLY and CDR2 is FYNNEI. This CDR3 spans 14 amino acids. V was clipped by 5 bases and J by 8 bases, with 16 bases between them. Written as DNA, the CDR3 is TGTGCCAGCAGTAGCAGGGTCCAGCCGTATGAGCAGTTCTTC. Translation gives CASSSRVQPYEQFF.

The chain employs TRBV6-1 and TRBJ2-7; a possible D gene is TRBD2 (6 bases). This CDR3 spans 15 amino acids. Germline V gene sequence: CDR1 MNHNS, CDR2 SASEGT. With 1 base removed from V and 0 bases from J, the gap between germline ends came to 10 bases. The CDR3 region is CASSEGGVNSYEQYF. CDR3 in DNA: TGTGCCAGCAGTGAAGGGGGGGTTAACTCCTACGAGCAGTACTTC.

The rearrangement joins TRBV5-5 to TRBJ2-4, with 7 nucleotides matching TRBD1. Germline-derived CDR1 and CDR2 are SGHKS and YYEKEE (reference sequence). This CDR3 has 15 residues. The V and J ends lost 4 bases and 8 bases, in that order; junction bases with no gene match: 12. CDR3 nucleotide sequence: TGTGCCAGCAGCCTAGACGGGACAGAGGGGGACATTCAGTACTTC. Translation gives CASSLDGTEGDIQYF.

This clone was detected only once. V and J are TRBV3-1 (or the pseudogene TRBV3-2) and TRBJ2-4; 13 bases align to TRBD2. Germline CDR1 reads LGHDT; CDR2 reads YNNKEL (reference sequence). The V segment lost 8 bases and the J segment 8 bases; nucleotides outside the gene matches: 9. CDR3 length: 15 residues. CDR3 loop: CASGTSGGAEDIQYF. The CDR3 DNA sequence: TGTGCCAGCGGCACTAGCGGGGGGGCGGAGGACATTCAGTACTTC.

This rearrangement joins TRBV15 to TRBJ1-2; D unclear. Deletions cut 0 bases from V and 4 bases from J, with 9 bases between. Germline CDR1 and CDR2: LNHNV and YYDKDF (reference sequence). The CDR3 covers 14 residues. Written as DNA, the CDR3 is TGTGCCACCAGCAGAGATTCCGGGGTCTATGGCTACACCTTC. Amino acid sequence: CATSRDSGVYGYTF. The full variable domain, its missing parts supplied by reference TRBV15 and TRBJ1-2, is DAMVIQNPRYQVTQFGKPVTLSCSQTLNHNVMYWYQQKSSQAPKLLFHYYDKDFNNEADTPDNFQSRRPNTSFCFLDIRSPGLGDTAMYLCATSRDSGVYGYTFGSGTRLTVV.

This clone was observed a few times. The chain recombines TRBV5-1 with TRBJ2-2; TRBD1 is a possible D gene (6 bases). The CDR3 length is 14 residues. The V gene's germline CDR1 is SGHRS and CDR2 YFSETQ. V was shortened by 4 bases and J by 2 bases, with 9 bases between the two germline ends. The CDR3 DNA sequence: TGCGCCAGCAGCCCGGGACAAAACACCGGGGAGCTGTTTTTT. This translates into CASSPGQNTGELFF.

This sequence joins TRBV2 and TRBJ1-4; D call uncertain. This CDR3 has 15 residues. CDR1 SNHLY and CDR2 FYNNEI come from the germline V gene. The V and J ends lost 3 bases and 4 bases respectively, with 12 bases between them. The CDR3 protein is CASSDLSTSNEKLFF. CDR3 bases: TGTGCCAGCAGTGATCTTTCGACAAGTAATGAAAAACTGTTTTTT. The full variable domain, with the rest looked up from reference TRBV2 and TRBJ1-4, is EPEVTQTPSHQVTQMGQEVILRCVPISNHLYFYWYRQILGQKVEFLVSFYNNEISEKSEIFDDQFSVERPDGSNFTLKIRSTKLEDSAMYFCASSDLSTSNEKLFFGSGTQLSVL.

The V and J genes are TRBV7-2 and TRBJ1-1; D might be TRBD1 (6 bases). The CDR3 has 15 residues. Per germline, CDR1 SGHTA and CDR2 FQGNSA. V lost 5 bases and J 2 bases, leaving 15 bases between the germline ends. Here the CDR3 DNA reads TGTGCCAGCAGCAAACCCAGACAGGCTAACACTGAAGCTTTCTTT. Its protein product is CASSKPRQANTEAFF.

CDR3 in DNA: TGTGCCAGCAGTCTCCGTGGCACTAGCGGGGGGATCCACGAGCAGTACTTC. This translates into CASSLRGTSGGIHEQYF. The chain links TRBV9 to TRBJ2-7, with 12 nucleotides matching TRBD2. Germline CDR1 is SGDLS and CDR2 is YYNGEE. Trimming at V came to 5 bases and at J to 5 bases, leaving 14 bases not matched to a gene. This CDR3 comprises 17 residues.

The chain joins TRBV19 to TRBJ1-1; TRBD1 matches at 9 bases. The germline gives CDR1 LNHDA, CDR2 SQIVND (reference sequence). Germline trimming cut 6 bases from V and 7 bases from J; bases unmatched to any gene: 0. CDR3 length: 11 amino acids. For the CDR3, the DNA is TGTGCCAGTAGGGACAGGGGTGAAGCTTTCTTT. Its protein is CASRDRGEAFF.

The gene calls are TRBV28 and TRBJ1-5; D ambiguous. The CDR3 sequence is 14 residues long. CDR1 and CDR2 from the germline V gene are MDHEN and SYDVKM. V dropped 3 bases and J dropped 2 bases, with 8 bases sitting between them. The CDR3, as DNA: TGTGCCAGCAGTTTGACATCAGGCAATCAGCCCCAGCATTTT. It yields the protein CASSLTSGNQPQHF.

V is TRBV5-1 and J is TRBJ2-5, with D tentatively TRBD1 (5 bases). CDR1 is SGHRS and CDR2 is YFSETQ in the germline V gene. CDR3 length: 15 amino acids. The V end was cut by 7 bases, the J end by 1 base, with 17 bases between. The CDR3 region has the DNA TGCGCCAGCGCTTCCCTGACAGCGTCCCAAGAGACCCAGTACTTC. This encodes CASASLTASQETQYF.

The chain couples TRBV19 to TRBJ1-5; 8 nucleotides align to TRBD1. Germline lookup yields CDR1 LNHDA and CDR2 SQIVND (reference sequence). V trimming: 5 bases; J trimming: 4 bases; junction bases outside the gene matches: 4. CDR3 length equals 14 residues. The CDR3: CASSSGTGNQPQHF. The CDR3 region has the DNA TGTGCCAGTAGTTCAGGGACAGGTAATCAGCCCCAGCATTTT.

The CDR3 DNA is TGTGCCAGCAGCTTAGAGGGACAGGGCGTATGGGGCTACACCTTC. It yields the protein CASSLEGQGVWGYTF. The J gene is TRBJ1-2, the V gene TRBV5-4, with 9 bases fitting TRBD1. The CDR3 spans 15 residues. V was clipped by 2 bases and J by 8 bases; unmatched bases: 10. CDR1 is SGHNT and CDR2 is YYREEE in the germline V gene (reference sequence).

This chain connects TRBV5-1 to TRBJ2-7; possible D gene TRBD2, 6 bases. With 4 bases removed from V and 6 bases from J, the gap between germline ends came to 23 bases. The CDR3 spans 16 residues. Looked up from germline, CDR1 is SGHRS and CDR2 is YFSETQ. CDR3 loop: CASSRAPDGGGLEQYF. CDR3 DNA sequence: TGCGCCAGCAGCCGTGCCCCGGACGGTGGAGGGCTCGAGCAGTACTTC.

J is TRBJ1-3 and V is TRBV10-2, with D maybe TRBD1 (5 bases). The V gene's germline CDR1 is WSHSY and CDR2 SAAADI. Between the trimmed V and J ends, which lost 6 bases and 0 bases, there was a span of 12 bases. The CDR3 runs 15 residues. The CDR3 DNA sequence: TGCGCCAGCAGGGGGGGACCCGGCTCTGGAAACACCATATATTTT. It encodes CASRGGPGSGNTIYF.

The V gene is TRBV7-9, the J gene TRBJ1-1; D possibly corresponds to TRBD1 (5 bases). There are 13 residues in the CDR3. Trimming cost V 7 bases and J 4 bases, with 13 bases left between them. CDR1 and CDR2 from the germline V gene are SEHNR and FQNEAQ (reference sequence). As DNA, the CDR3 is TGTGCCAGCACTAACAGGCGACCCACTGAAGCTTTCTTT. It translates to CASTNRRPTEAFF.

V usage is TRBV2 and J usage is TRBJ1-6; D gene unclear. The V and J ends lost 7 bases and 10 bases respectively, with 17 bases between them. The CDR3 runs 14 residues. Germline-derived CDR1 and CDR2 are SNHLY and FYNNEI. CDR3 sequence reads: CASTVSGSISPLHF. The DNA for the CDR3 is TGTGCCAGCACCGTCTCGGGATCGATATCACCCCTCCACTTT.

The CDR3 region is CASRTTGTNYGYTF. In DNA, the CDR3 is TGTGCCAGTAGGACGACAGGGACTAACTATGGCTACACCTTC. The rearrangement joins TRBV19 to TRBJ1-2, with 7 bases identical to TRBD1. Trimming took 6 bases from V and 0 from J; bases not matched to a gene: 4. The CDR3 runs 14 residues. Germline CDR1 is LNHDA and CDR2 is SQIVND (reference sequence).